This TCR beta chain is drawn from a study of shared clonotypes between healthy human individuals. About the study: CD4 naive and CD4 memory each took three plates per donor, while CD8 naive took two and CD8 memory one. Notes on the study in general: A handful of donors shared about 5% of their naive CD4 clonotypes. Though the depth was large, rarefaction showed that sorted-subset sequencing was incomplete. An effect of sequencing depth on clonotype sharing among donors was expected.

The count of this clone is one. The target antigen is unknown. The CDR3 is 15 amino acids. CDR1 is SGHTA and CDR2 is FQGNSA in the germline V gene. V shed 7 bases and J shed 6 bases, with 19 bases lying between them. Only in-frame clones appear in the TCRdb table, and some are missing; sequencing was by immunoSEQ multiplex PCR. This repertoire shows some 2 million clones, approximately 95% found once; its top ten account for about 0.13%. This chain links TRBV7-2 with TRBJ2-1; D tentatively fits TRBD1 or TRBD2 (6 bases each). The receptor was derived from a man aged 18 to 30 in good health. The sequenced sample consisted of naive CD4+ T cells sorted from blood. Described subset: CD45RA+ positively selected. This CDR3 is CASTQQGLPSNEQFF. The CDR3 bases are TGTGCCAGCACCCAACAGGGACTCCCCAGCAATGAGCAGTTCTTC.